The TCR beta chain under discussion was sequenced for a study of T cells after yellow fever vaccination. This clonotype showed up many times. MiXCR, run by TCRdb on the 5' RACE reads, gives a single entry per CDR3 protein. Of 120,000 or so distinct CDR3 sequences listed, under 9% were seen once; the top ten hold roughly 40%. CDR3 length equals 14 residues. V shed 0 bases and J shed 4 bases, with 10 bases lying between them. The germline CDR1 and CDR2 sequences are SGHRS and YFSETQ. This receptor was obtained from a man aged 18 to 30 who received the YFV17D yellow fever vaccine. V usage is TRBV5-1 and J usage is TRBJ1-1; no clear D gene. The material sequenced was CD8+ T cells sorted from PBMCs, taken on the day of the yellow fever booster vaccination. The CDR3 loop reads CASSLATGSTEAFF. The CDR3 bases are TGCGCCAGCAGCTTGGCTACGGGAAGCACTGAAGCTTTCTTT.